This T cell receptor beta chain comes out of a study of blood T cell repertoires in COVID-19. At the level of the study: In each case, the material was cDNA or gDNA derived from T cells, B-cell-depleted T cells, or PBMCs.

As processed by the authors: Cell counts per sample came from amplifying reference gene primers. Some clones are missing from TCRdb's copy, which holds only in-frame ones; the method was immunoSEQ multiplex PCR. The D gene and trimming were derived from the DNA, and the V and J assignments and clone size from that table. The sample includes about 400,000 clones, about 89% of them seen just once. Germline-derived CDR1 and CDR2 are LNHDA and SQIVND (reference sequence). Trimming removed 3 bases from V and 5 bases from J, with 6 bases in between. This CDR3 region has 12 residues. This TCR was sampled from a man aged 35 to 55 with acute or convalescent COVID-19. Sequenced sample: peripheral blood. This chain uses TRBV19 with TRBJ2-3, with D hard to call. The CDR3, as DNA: TGTGCCAGTAGTATGGCGGTAGATACGCAGTATTTT. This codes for CASSMAVDTQYF.